Sequencing of this T cell receptor beta chain was carried out in a study of CD8+ T cells in alopecia areata. Overall study: Each of the treated patients was given oral tofacitinib, 5 to 10 mg twice daily, for moderate-to-severe alopecia areata.

Details on this clone: No antigen is known for it.

Reverse transcription of extracted RNA yielded cDNA, which provided the sequencing template. Using immunoSEQ multiplex PCR, the repertoire was profiled, and TCRdb retains in-frame clones only, with some absent. The profile shows tens of thousands of clones, roughly 60% of them singletons. Regarding the study as a whole: Affected lesional scalp, above all in alopecia totalis/universalis, was more clonal than normal scalp.

This TCR was recovered from a human donor with alopecia areata. The source was CD8+ T cells sorted from blood, collected at week 0.

Here the CDR3 DNA reads TGCAGCGGGGGGAGGTTGTACAATGAGCAGTTCTTC. As protein: CSGGRLYNEQFF. V gene TRBV29-1 combines with J gene TRBJ2-1; a possible D gene is TRBD2 (6 bases). V was shortened by 7 bases and J by 4 bases, with 11 bases between the two germline ends. This CDR3 contains 12 residues. CDR1 is SQVTM and CDR2 is ANQGSEA in the germline V gene.